The present TCR beta chain was sequenced within a study of blood T cell repertoires in COVID-19. The overall study: Donors in the United States, Italy and Spain gave samples during acute or convalescent COVID-19. T cells, B-cell-depleted T cells, or PBMCs provided the cDNA or gDNA that served as material.

In the original processing: Nucleated cell number was recorded as an estimate derived from reference gene primer amplification. Clones were sequenced by immunoSEQ multiplex PCR, and TCRdb holds only the in-frame ones, with some missing. V, J and clone size derive from that table, while D and trimming were established from the DNA sequence. Of about 230,000 clones in the sample, 70% to 85% were seen once. V gave up 3 bases and J gave up 4 bases, with 12 bases separating them. Per the germline V gene, CDR1 is LGHNA and CDR2 is YSLEER. The CDR3 covers 15 residues. The sample comprised peripheral blood. The origin of this receptor is a woman in her thirties or forties who had recovered from COVID-19. The rearrangement uses TRBV4-3 and TRBJ2-2; D not resolved. The CDR3: CASSQGATGTGELFF. Here the CDR3 DNA reads TGCGCCAGCAGCCAGGGTGCCACGGGCACCGGGGAGCTGTTTTTT.